The TCR beta chain described here comes from a study of cytomegalovirus exposure and HLA in healthy donors. Study-level results: Fewer N-insertions (relative to the 666-donor mean) were reportedly seen in an Asian-associated ancestry cluster in a later analysis.

Concerning this clone itself: What it binds is unknown.

The PCR ran on 60 Vbeta and 13 Jbeta primers. Only in-frame clones appear in the TCRdb table, and some are missing; sequencing was by immunoSEQ multiplex PCR. Of more than 65,000 clones in the sample, around 81% were seen once. The germline V gene has CDR1 LNHDA and CDR2 SQIVND (reference sequence). This CDR3 is 12 amino acids long. The V end was cut by 3 bases, the J end by 6 bases, with 8 bases between. The receptor was derived from a man in his late teens or twenties in good health and CMV-seropositive. The sample was PBMCs. The rearrangement uses TRBV19 and TRBJ1-2; D unresolved. The CDR3 loop reads CASSIRNNGYTF. As DNA, the CDR3 is TGTGCCAGTAGTATCAGGAACAATGGCTACACCTTC.